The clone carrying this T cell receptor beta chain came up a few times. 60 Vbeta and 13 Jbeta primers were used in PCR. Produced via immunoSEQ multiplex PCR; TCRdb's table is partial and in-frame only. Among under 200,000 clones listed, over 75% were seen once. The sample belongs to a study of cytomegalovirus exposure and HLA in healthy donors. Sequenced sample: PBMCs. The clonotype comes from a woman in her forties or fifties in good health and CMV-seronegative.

The CDR3 protein is CASSPGNTDTGELFF. The CDR3 bases are TGCGCCAGCAGCCCGGGGAACACCGACACCGGGGAGCTGTTTTTT. This chain joins TRBV5-1 and TRBJ2-2; weak D call: TRBD2 (5 bases). Germline V lookup: CDR1 SGHRS, CDR2 YFSETQ. The CDR3 sequence is 15 residues long. Trimming removed 4 bases at V and 3 bases at J, with 13 bases between. The variable domain in full, with the rest retrieved from reference TRBV5-1 and TRBJ2-2, is KAGVTQTPRYLIKTRGQQVTLSCSPISGHRSVSWYQQTPGQGLQFLFEYFSETQRNKGNFPGRFSGRQFSNSRSEMNVSTLELGDSALYLCASSPGNTDTGELFFGEGSRLTVL.